The rows below give T cell receptor beta chains drawn from one sample of a study of T cell responses to AZD1222 COVID-19 vaccine. Profiled with immunoSEQ multiplex PCR; TCRdb holds only in-frame clones, not every one. This sample yields roughly 120,000 clones, of which 70% to 90% are seen a single time; 3% to 4% belongs to the top ten. Sample: peripheral blood, taken on day 0 of MenACWY control vaccination. The receptors were gathered from an adult in good health. Both conserved end residues are part of each CDR3. The order of the fields is V gene, clone size, D gene, J gene, CDR3 DNA, CDR3 protein. A D gene is named only where the DNA matches it firmly. Clone size is shown for a subset of rows, as once, few, many or a class of expanded clone.

>TRBV24-1|NA|NA|TRBJ2-7
TGTGCCACCAGTGATTCTAGCTCCTACGAGCAGTACTTC
CATSDSSSYEQYF
>TRBV6-5|NA|TRBD1|TRBJ1-1
TGTGCCAGCAGGGACAGGGGAGAAGCTTTCTTT
CASRDRGEAFF
>TRBV20-1|NA|TRBD2|TRBJ2-7
TGCAGTGCTAGTGGGGCCACCGGGACTAGCGGGGAGGGGTACGAGCAGTACTTC
CSASGATGTSGEGYEQYF
>TRBV6-5|NA|TRBD1|TRBJ2-7
TGTGCCAGCAGACTGTGGACAGGGAACGAGCAGTACTTC
CASRLWTGNEQYF
>TRBV27|NA|NA|TRBJ2-6
TGTGCCAGCAGTTTATTTGGGCAGACCTCTGGGGCCAACGTCCTGACTTTC
CASSLFGQTSGANVLTF
>TRBV5-1|NA|NA|TRBJ2-3
TGCGCCAGCAGCTCCGGACAGACGATTGCAGATACGCAGTATTTT
CASSSGQTIADTQYF
>TRBV10-3|NA|NA|TRBJ2-3
TGTGCCATCAGGGGGGGACCCTCCACAGATACGCAGTATTTT
CAIRGGPSTDTQYF
>TRBV10-3|NA|NA|TRBJ1-5
TGTGCCATCAGTTCAGGACAGAGGGGGGGGTCCCAGCATTTT
CAISSGQRGGSQHF
>TRBV19|NA|NA|TRBJ1-2
TGTGCCAGTAGTATGGATCCCACAGTAAACTATGGCTACACCTTC
CASSMDPTVNYGYTF
>TRBV6-5|NA|TRBD1|TRBJ1-2
TGTGCCAGCAGTACACAGGGGAGGGACTATGGCTACACCTTC
CASSTQGRDYGYTF
>TRBV5-1|once|TRBD2|TRBJ2-1
TGCGCCAGCAGCCAAGACCCTAGCGGGGGGGCCTACAATGAGCAGTTCTTC
CASSQDPSGGAYNEQFF
>TRBV10-1|NA|NA|TRBJ1-5
TGCGCCAGCAGTCAGGGTCTGGATCAGCCCCAGCATTTT
CASSQGLDQPQHF
>TRBV13|NA|NA|TRBJ1-2
TGTGCCAGCAATAGCTGGAACTATGGCTACACCTTC
CASNSWNYGYTF
>TRBV4-3|NA|NA|TRBJ1-2
TGCGCCAGCAGCCAGGACCCCCAGGGGCAGGATGGCTACACCTTC
CASSQDPQGQDGYTF
>TRBV10-1|few|TRBD2|TRBJ2-3
TGCGCCAGCAGTCTCGGGGGGTCTACAGATACGCAGTATTTT
CASSLGGSTDTQYF
>TRBV3-1/TRBV3-2|NA|TRBD2|TRBJ2-5
TGTGCCAGCAGGGACCCTAGCGGGGGGGAAGAGACCCAGTACTTC
CASRDPSGGEETQYF
>TRBV15|NA|TRBD1|TRBJ1-1
TGTGCCACCAGCAGAGACAGGGGGCCAGGAGCTTTCTTT
CATSRDRGPGAFF
>TRBV7-9|NA|TRBD1|TRBJ1-2
TGTGCCAGCAGTCGGGACAGGGGAGTCTACACCTTC
CASSRDRGVYTF
>TRBV7-8|NA|NA|TRBJ1-2
TGTGCCAGCAGCCGGTCGTTAGAATCGATTACGGGGGGTCTTTCTGGAGGCTACACCTTC
CASSRSLESITGGLSGGYTF
>TRBV5-1|NA|TRBD1|TRBJ2-1
TGCGCCAGCAGCACGGGACAGTCCAATGAGCAGTTCTTC
CASSTGQSNEQFF
>TRBV6-1|NA|NA|TRBJ1-2
TGTGCCAGCAGTGACCCCCAAGGCTACACCTTC
CASSDPQGYTF
>TRBV6-5|NA|NA|TRBJ1-6
TGTGCCAGCAGTTACTCGGGGGTGGCACTGGTCTCACCCCTCCACTTT
CASSYSGVALVSPLHF
>TRBV19|once|NA|TRBJ2-7
TGTGCCAGTAGTATAGATTTCGGGGTCGTCCGCAACGAGCAGTACTTC
CASSIDFGVVRNEQYF
>TRBV7-8|NA|NA|TRBJ1-5
TGTGCCAGCAGCCCCCTGCAGGGGTTACTCACTCAGCCCCAGCATTTT
CASSPLQGLLTQPQHF
>TRBV6-6|NA|NA|TRBJ2-4
TGTGCCAGCATGGCCGGGGCGCGGAACATTCAGTACTTC
CASMAGARNIQYF
>TRBV6-5|NA|NA|TRBJ1-4
TGTGCCAGCCAGGAAATAGGGGGGGAAAAACTGTTTTTT
CASQEIGGEKLFF
>TRBV5-4|NA|NA|TRBJ2-3
TGTGCCAGCAGCTTGGCTCCGGGGGCCGGCACAGATACGCAGTATTTT
CASSLAPGAGTDTQYF
>TRBV29-1|NA|NA|TRBJ1-2
TGCAGCGTTGAAGTAACCAGCTGGGGCTACACCTTC
CSVEVTSWGYTF
>TRBV6-5|NA|NA|TRBJ2-1
TGTGCCAGCAGTTACTCGGGGTCCGGGGAAGGTGTTAAGTTCTTC
CASSYSGSGEGVKFF
>TRBV6-6|once|NA|TRBJ1-3
TGTGCCAGCAGTTACTCGACCTCTGGAAACACCATATATTTT
CASSYSTSGNTIYF
>TRBV5-4|NA|NA|TRBJ1-2
TGTGCCAGCAGCATAGGGCTTAACTATGGCTACACCTTC
CASSIGLNYGYTF
>TRBV15|NA|TRBD2|TRBJ2-5
TGTGCCACCAGCAGAGGGACAGCGGGGGGGCAAGAGACCCAGTACTTC
CATSRGTAGGQETQYF
>TRBV6-2/TRBV6-3|few|NA|TRBJ1-5
TGTGCCAGCAGTTACACAACGGTAGGGAATCAGCCCCAGCATTTT
CASSYTTVGNQPQHF
>TRBV6-5|NA|NA|TRBJ2-3
TGTGCCAGCAGTTTCGGGAGCAGGGGGATAGATACGCAGTATTTT
CASSFGSRGIDTQYF
>TRBV4-1|NA|TRBD1|TRBJ2-6
TGCGCCAGCAGCCAGACCAGGGGGCGGGTCTCTGGGGCCAACGTCCTGACTTTC
CASSQTRGRVSGANVLTF
>TRBV27|NA|NA|TRBJ1-6
TGTGCCAGCAGTTTAGATGTCAGGTCTAATTCACCCCTCCACTTT
CASSLDVRSNSPLHF
>TRBV7-9|NA|TRBD1|TRBJ1-2
TGTGCCAGCAGCTTAACCCAGGACAGGGGGGGCTATGGCTACACCTTC
CASSLTQDRGGYGYTF
>TRBV4-3|few|NA|TRBJ1-1
TGCGCCAGCAGCCAAGATGTATTGGGGGGAACTGAAGCTTTCTTT
CASSQDVLGGTEAFF
>TRBV4-1|NA|NA|TRBJ2-7
TGCGCCAGCAGCCCAGACTCTTCGAGCTCCTACGAGCAGTACTTC
CASSPDSSSSYEQYF
>TRBV7-2|NA|NA|TRBJ2-3
TGTGCCAGCAGCTTCTCCGGGACCCCCGGTACGCAGTATTTT
CASSFSGTPGTQYF
>TRBV2|NA|TRBD1|TRBJ2-2
TGTGCCAGCAGCTTACAGGGACAGGGAACGACCGGGGAGCTGTTTTTT
CASSLQGQGTTGELFF